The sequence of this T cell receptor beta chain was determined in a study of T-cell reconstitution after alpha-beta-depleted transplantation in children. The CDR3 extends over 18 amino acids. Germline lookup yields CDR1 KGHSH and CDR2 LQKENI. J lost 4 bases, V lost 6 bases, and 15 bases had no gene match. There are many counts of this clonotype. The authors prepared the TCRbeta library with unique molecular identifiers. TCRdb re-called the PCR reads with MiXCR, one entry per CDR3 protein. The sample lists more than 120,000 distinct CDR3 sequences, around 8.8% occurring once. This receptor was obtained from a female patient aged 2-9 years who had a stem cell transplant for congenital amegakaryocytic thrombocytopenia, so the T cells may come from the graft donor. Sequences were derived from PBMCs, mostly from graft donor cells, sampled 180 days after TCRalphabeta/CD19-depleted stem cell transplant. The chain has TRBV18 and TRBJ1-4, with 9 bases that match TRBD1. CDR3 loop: CASSILQGANAYNEKLFF. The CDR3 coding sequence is TGTGCCAGCTCGATACTACAGGGGGCAAATGCCTATAATGAAAAACTGTTTTTT. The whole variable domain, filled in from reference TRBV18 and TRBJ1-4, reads NAGVMQNPRHLVRRRGQEARLRCSPMKGHSHVYWYRQLPEEGLKFMVYLQKENIIDESGMPKERFSAEFPKEGPSILRIQQVVRGDSAAYFCASSILQGANAYNEKLFFGSGTQLSVL.